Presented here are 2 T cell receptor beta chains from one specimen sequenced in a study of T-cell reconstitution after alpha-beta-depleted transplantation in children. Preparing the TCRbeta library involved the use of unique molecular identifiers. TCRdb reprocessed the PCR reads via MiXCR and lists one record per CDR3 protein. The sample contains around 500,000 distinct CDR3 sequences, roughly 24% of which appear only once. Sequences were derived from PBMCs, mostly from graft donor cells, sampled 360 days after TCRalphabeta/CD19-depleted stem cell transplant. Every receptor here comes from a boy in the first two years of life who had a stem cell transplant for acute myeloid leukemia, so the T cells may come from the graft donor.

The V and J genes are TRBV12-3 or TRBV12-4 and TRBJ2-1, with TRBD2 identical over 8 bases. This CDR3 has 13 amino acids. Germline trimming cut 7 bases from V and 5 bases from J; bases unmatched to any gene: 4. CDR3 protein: CASTGTSHNEQFF. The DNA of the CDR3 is TGTGCCAGCACCGGGACTAGTCACAATGAGCAGTTCTTC.

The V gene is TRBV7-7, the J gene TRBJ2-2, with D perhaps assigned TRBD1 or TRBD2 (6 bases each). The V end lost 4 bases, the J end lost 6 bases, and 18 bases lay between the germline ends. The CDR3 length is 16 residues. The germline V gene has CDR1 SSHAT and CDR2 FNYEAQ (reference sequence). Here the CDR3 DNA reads TGTGCCAGCAGCTCAGGTCCGGGGGCGCGGGCCGGGGAGCTGTTTTTT. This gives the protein CASSSGPGARAGELFF.